One sample yielded the 13 T cell receptor beta chains listed below, sequenced in a study of T cells in Graves' hyperthyroidism and ophthalmopathy (dated by TCRdb to the late 2010s). Library preparation employed multiplex PCR. Sequencing used an Illumina HiSeq 2000. TCR beta CDR3 regions were amplified from RNA transcripts. A first-round RT-PCR of the TCR CDR3 used the HTBI primer set with the Qiagen OneStep RT-PCR kit. TCRdb handled the public reads itself, with Q25 trimming in fastp and clone calling in MiXCR, and kept productive beta chains. Here each entry gathers all rows of one CDR3 protein and keeps the most common genes and DNA. Counted in this sample were a few hundred thousand distinct CDR3 sequences; 46% of them appeared once. Of the sample, about two fifths falls within the top ten clones. Material for sequencing was peripheral blood or thyroid tissue (not recorded which). These receptors originate from an adult woman with Graves' disease, either hyperthyroidism or ophthalmopathy (not recorded which).

Notes on this clonotype: The conserved phenylalanine or tryptophan normally closing the CDR3 is absent here, so this likely arose from a read error. The DNA is left out, because the CDR3 cannot be placed on it with certainty; the CDR3 is given as TCRdb lists it. The J gene is TRBJ1-1, the V gene TRBV7-2; TRBD1 is the table's D call, not checked against the DNA. Germline V CDR1 and CDR2: SGHTA, FQGNSA. The CDR3 is 11 amino acids in total, end residues counted. CDR3 in amino acids: CASSLGQGAYY.

This clonotype turned up a few times. The V call is TRBV15, the J call TRBJ2-7; unclear D gene. Germline V lookup: CDR1 LNHNV, CDR2 YYDKDF (reference sequence). The CDR3 runs to 12 residues. Trimming left V 4 bases short and J 5 bases short, with 9 bases between. For the CDR3, the DNA is TGTGCCACCAGCATTAGACATCACGAGCAGTACTTC. It codes for CATSIRHHEQYF.

This clonotype was seen at least ten times. The V call is TRBV5-1, the J call TRBJ1-1; 7 positions agree with TRBD1. The germline CDR1 and CDR2 sequences are SGHRS and YFSETQ. CDR3 size: 16 residues. V trimming: 1 base; J trimming: 0 bases; junction bases outside the gene matches: 6. CDR3 bases: TGCGCCAGCAGCTTGAAATTAGGGACAGTGAACACTGAAGCTTTCTTT. Its protein is CASSLKLGTVNTEAFF.

The chain recombines TRBV20-1 with TRBJ1-1, with D perhaps matching TRBD1 (5 bases). Germline CDR1 is DFQATT and CDR2 is SNEGSKA (reference sequence). The CDR3 runs 13 residues. V was shortened by 0 bases and J by 7 bases, with 12 bases between the two germline ends. CDR3 region: CSARDWGRGEAFF. In DNA, the CDR3 is TGCAGTGCTAGAGATTGGGGCCGGGGTGAAGCTTTCTTT.

This clonotype was detected ten times or more. The V and J genes are TRBV10-3 and TRBJ2-7, with TRBD2 identical over 10 bases. V shed 8 bases, J shed 7 bases, and the junction held 8 bases outside the gene matches. CDR1 ENHRY and CDR2 SYGVKD come from the germline V gene. This CDR3 has 13 amino acids. CDR3 in DNA: TGTGCCATCCGAGCGGGAGGGCCATTTGAGCAGTACTTC. The encoded protein is CAIRAGGPFEQYF.

V usage is TRBV19 and J usage is TRBJ1-5, with D possibly matching TRBD1 (6 bases). V gave up 3 bases and J gave up 3 bases, with 12 bases separating them. The CDR3 is made up of 15 amino acids. CDR1 LNHDA and CDR2 SQIVND come from the germline V gene (reference sequence). The CDR3: CASSIRHRDNQPQHF. The CDR3, as DNA: TGTGCCAGTAGTATCCGCCACAGGGACAATCAGCCCCAGCATTTT.

V and J are TRBV6-6 and TRBJ2-7; TRBD1 or TRBD2 may be the D gene (5 bases each). Per germline, CDR1 MNHNY and CDR2 SVGAGI (reference sequence). V gave up 6 bases and J gave up 5 bases, with 17 bases separating them. The CDR3 consists of 14 residues. CDR3 loop: CASREGASYNEQYF. The CDR3 DNA follows: TGTGCCAGCAGGGAAGGGGCTAGCTACAACGAGCAGTACTTC.

This clonotype occurred once. Without the conserved terminal phenylalanine or tryptophan, this CDR3 likely stems from a read error. The DNA is left out, because the CDR3 cannot be placed on it with certainty; the CDR3 is given as TCRdb lists it. The V and J genes are TRBV12-3 or TRBV12-4 and TRBJ1-4; the DNA was not compared with TRBD1, the D call given in the table. The CDR3 is 8 amino acids in total, end residues counted. The CDR3: CASSLGGL.

The J gene is TRBJ1-2, the V gene TRBV10-3; D not resolved. Trimming shortened V by 0 bases and J by 6 bases, and 11 bases separated the two germline ends. Germline V gene sequence: CDR1 ENHRY, CDR2 SYGVKD. The CDR3 has 14 amino acids. CDR3 protein: CAISESRVGDGYTF. CDR3 nucleotide sequence: TGTGCCATCAGTGAGTCTAGGGTAGGTGATGGCTACACCTTC.

This clonotype was observed a handful of times. This chain joins TRBV25-1 and TRBJ1-2; 7 bases line up with TRBD1. The CDR3 sequence is 13 residues long. Per germline, CDR1 MGHDK and CDR2 SYGVNS. V trimming: 5 bases; J trimming: 6 bases; junction bases outside the gene matches: 6. The CDR3 nucleotides are TGTGCCAGCAGTCCCGACAGGGACGATGGCTACACCTTC. Its translation is CASSPDRDDGYTF.

The V call is TRBV7-9, the J call TRBJ2-3; D call uncertain. Germline V gene sequence: CDR1 SEHNR, CDR2 FQNEAQ (reference sequence). The CDR3 loop spans 10 amino acids. The ends were cut back, 5 bases at V and 6 bases at J, with 3 bases in the middle. The CDR3 sequence is CASSIDTQYF. The CDR3 coding sequence is TGTGCCAGCAGCATTGATACGCAGTATTTT.

This clonotype was detected a few times. The CDR3 DNA sequence: TGCGCCAGCAGGAGCGGGAGGACCATCGCCGGGGAGCTGTTTTTT. Residues: CASRSGRTIAGELFF. The V call is TRBV10-1, the J call TRBJ2-2; TRBD2 matches 9 bases. The CDR3 spans 15 residues. CDR1 and CDR2 (germline): WNHNN, SYGVQD (reference sequence). The J segment lost 6 bases and the V segment lost 6 bases, leaving 8 bases of the junction unmatched.

The genes are TRBV5-1 and TRBJ1-1; D not certain. V shed 4 bases and J shed 7 bases, with 20 bases lying between them. Germline V gene sequence: CDR1 SGHRS, CDR2 YFSETQ. This CDR3 is 15 amino acids long. The CDR3 region has the DNA TGCGCCAGCAGCAGTCTTACCTCCATCTGGAATGAAGCTTTCTTT. Protein: CASSSLTSIWNEAFF.